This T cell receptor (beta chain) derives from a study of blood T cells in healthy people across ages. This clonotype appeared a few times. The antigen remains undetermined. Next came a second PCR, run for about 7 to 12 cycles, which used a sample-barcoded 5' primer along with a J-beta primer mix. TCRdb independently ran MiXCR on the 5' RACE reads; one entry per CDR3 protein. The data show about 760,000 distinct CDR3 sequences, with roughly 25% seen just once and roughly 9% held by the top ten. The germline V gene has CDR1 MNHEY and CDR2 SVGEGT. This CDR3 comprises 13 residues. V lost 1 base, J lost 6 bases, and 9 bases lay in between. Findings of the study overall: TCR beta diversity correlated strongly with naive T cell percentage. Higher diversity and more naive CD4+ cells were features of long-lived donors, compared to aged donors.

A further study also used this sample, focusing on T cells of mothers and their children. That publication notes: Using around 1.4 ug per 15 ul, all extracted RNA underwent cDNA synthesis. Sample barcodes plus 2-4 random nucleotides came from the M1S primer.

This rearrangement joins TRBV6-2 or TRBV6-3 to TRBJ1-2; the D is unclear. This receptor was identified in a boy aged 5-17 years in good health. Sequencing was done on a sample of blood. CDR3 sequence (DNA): TGTGCCAGCAGTTACTACCCCAGCGATGGCTACACCTTC. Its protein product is CASSYYPSDGYTF.